This paragraph covers one T cell receptor beta chain sequence. Its antigen remains unidentified. The data were taken from a study of identical twins. Broader study findings: Recombination models fit unrelated individuals' TCR alpha sharing but underestimated twins'. Partial confounding of zero-insertion analyses by invariant MAIT and iNKT cells was possible.

Per germline, CDR1 SNHLY and CDR2 FYNNEI. The V end was cut by 8 bases, the J end by 6 bases, with 26 bases between. This CDR3 is built from 17 residues. TCRdb passed the 5' RACE reads through MiXCR, listing each CDR3 protein once. The sample lists under 900,000 distinct CDR3 sequences, roughly an eighth seen once, with under 2% in the top ten. The data were also submitted as part of a second study, on yellow fever vaccine responses in identical twins.

The V gene is TRBV2, the J gene TRBJ2-1, with TRBD2 as a possible D gene (6 bases). The sequence came from a woman aged 18-29 years in good health. The source material was PBMCs. CDR3 sequence (DNA): TGTGCCAGCCACCCTCCGGGCGGGAACTTCCCCAGCAATGAGCAGTTCTTC. Translation: CASHPPGGNFPSNEQFF.